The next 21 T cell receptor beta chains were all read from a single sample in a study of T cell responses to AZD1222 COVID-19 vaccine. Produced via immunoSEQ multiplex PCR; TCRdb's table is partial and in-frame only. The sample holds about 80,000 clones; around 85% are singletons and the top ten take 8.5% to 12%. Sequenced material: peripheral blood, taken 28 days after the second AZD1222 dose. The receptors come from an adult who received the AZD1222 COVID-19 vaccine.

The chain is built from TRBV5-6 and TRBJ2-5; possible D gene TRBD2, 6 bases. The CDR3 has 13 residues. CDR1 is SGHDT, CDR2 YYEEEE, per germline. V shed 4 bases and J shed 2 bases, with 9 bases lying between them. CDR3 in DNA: TGTGCCAGCAGCCAGCGGGCACAAGAGACCCAGTACTTC. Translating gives CASSQRAQETQYF.

The CDR3 is CASSRFRDRDTQYF. In DNA, the CDR3 is TGTGCCAGCAGCCGGTTCCGGGACAGAGATACGCAGTATTTT. The gene calls are TRBV6-5 and TRBJ2-3, with 7 bases aligning to TRBD1. J lost 5 bases, V lost 6 bases, and 8 bases had no gene match. Germline CDR1 MNHEY, CDR2 SVGAGI. The CDR3 totals 14 residues.

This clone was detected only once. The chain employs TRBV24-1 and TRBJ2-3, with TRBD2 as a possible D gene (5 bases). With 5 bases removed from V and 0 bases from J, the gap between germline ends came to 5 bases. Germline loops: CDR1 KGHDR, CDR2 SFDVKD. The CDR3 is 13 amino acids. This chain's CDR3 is CATSGESTDTQYF. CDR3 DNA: TGTGCCACCAGTGGGGAGAGCACAGATACGCAGTATTTT.

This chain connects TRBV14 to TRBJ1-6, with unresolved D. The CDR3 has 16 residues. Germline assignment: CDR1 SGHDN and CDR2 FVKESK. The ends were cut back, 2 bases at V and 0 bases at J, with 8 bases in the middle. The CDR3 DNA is TGTGCCAGCAGCCAACTCCTTAGCTCCTATAATTCACCCCTCCACTTT. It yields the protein CASSQLLSSYNSPLHF.

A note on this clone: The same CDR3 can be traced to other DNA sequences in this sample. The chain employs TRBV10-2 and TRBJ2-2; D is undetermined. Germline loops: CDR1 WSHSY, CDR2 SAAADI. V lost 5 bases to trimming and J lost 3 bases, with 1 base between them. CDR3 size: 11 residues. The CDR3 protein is CASSYTGELFF. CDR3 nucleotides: TGCGCCAGCAGTTACACCGGGGAGCTGTTTTTT.

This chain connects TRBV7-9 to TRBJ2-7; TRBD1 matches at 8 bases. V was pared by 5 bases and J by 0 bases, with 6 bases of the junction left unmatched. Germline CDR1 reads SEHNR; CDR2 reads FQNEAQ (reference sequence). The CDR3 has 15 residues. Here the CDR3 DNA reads TGTGCCAGCAGCGGGACAGGCGACATCTCCTACGAGCAGTACTTC. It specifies CASSGTGDISYEQYF.

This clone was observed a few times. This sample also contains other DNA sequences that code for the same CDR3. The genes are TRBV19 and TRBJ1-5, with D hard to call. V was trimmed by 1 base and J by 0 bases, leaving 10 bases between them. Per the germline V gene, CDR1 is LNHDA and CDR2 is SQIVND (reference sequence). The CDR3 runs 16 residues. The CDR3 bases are TGTGCCAGTAGTATAGCCCCCAGGTATAGCAATCAGCCCCAGCATTTT. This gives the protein CASSIAPRYSNQPQHF.

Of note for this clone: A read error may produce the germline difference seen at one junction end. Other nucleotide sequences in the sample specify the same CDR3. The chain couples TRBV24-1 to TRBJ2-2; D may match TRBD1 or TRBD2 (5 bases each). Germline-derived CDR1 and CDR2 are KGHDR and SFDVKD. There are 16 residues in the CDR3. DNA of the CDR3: TGTGCCCCCAGTCCCCCCGGGACCGGGACGACCGGGGAGCTGTTTTTT. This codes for CAPSPPGTGTTGELFF.

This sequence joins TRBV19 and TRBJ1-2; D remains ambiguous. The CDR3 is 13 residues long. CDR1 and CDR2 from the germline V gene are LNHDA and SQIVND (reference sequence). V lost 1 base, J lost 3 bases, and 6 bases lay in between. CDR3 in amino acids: CASSIGRYYGYTF. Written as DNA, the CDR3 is TGTGCCAGTAGTATAGGCCGCTACTATGGCTACACCTTC.

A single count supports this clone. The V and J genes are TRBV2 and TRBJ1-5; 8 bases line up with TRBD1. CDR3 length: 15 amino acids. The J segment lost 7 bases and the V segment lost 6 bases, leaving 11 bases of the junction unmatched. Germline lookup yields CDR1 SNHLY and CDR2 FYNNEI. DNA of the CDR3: TGTGCCAGCAGCGTTAGGACAGGGTTGGGGCAGCCCCAGCATTTT. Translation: CASSVRTGLGQPQHF.

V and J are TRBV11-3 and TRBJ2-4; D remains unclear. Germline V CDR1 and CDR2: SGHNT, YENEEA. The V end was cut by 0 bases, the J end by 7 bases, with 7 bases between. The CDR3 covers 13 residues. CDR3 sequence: CASSLDRLNIQYF. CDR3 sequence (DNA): TGTGCCAGCAGCTTAGACAGGCTGAACATTCAGTACTTC.

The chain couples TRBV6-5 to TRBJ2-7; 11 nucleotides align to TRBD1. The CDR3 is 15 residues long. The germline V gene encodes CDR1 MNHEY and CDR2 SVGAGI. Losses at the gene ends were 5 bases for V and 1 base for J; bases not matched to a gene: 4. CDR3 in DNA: TGTGCCAGCAGTAGGACAGGGGGCGAATCCTACGAGCAGTACTTC. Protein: CASSRTGGESYEQYF.

This CDR3 reads CASSFGGGALDTQYF. Here the CDR3 DNA reads TGTGCCAGCAGTTTTGGCGGGGGGGCCCTGGATACGCAGTATTTT. The V call is TRBV28, the J call TRBJ2-3; 9 positions match TRBD2. V shed 3 bases and J 6 bases; nucleotides not matched to a gene: 7. CDR1 MDHEN and CDR2 SYDVKM come from the germline V gene. This CDR3 has 15 amino acids.

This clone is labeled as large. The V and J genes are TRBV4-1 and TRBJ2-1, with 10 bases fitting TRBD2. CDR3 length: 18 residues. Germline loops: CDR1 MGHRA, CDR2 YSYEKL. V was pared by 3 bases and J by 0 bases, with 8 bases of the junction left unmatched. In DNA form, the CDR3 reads TGCGCCAGCAGCCACATCCTAGCGGGGGAAAGCTCCTACAATGAGCAGTTCTTC. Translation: CASSHILAGESSYNEQFF.

The CDR3 nucleotides read TGTGCCTGGGGCACAGGGGGCTACAATGAGCAGTTCTTC. Protein product: CAWGTGGYNEQFF. The rearrangement joins TRBV7-9 to TRBJ2-1, with TRBD1 matching 8 bases. The CDR3 totals 13 residues. The V gene end was trimmed by 11 bases and the J gene end by 3 bases; junction bases not matched to a gene: 6. Germline-derived CDR1 and CDR2 are SEHNR and FQNEAQ (reference sequence).

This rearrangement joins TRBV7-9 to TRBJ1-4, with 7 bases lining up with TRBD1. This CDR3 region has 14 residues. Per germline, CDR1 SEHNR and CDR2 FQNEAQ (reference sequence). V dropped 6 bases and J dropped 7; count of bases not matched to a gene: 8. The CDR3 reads CASRWGTAGEKLFF. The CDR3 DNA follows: TGTGCCAGCAGATGGGGGACAGCGGGTGAAAAACTGTTTTTT.

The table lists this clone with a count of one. The CDR3 coding sequence is TGTGCCAGCAGCTCGAGGGGTAGCGGAGGTCAGACGGAGACCCAGTACTTC. The encoded protein is CASSSRGSGGQTETQYF. This chain uses TRBV11-3 with TRBJ2-5; perhaps TRBD2 as D (6 bases). Trimming shortened V by 4 bases and J by 5 bases, and 23 bases separated the two germline ends. Germline V CDR1 and CDR2: SGHNT, YENEEA. The CDR3 has 17 amino acids.

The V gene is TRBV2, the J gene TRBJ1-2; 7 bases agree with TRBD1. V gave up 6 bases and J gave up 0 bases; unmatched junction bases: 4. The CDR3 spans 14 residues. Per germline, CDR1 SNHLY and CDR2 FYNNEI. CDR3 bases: TGTGCCAGCAGCGGACAGGAGACTAACTATGGCTACACCTTC. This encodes CASSGQETNYGYTF.

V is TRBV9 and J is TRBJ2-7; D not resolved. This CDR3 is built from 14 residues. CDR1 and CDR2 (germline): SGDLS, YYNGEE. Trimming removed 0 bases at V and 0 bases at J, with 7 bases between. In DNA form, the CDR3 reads TGTGCCAGCAGCGTAGGGGGTAACTCCTACGAGCAGTACTTC. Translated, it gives CASSVGGNSYEQYF.

CDR3 DNA sequence: TGTGCCAGCAGCCCACCCTCGGGGGGGCAAGCTTTCTTT. As protein: CASSPPSGGQAFF. This chain uses TRBV4-2 with TRBJ1-1; possibly TRBD1 for D (6 bases). V lost 4 bases and J lost 9, with 15 bases in between. The CDR3 consists of 13 residues. Germline CDR1 and CDR2: LGHNA and YNFKEQ.

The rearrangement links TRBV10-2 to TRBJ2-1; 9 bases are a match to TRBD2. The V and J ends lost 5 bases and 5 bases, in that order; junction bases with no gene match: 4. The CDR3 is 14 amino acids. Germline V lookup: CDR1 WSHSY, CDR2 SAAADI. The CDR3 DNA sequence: TGCGCCAGCAGTTGGCTAGCGGGGAACAATGAGCAGTTCTTC. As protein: CASSWLAGNNEQFF.